One sample yielded the 26 T cell receptor beta chains listed below, sequenced in a study of OX40 agonist ivuxolimab in advanced cancers. Profiling relied on immunoSEQ multiplex PCR, and the TCRdb table lists in-frame clones only, not all of them. The sample consists of 77,000 or so clones, around nine tenths of them appearing once. The sequencing used CD4+ or CD8+ T cells sorted from blood, collected in a trial of the OX40 agonist ivuxolimab. These receptors were collected from an adult with an advanced solid tumor such as melanoma, head and neck, liver or kidney cancer.

The V gene is TRBV6-5, the J gene TRBJ1-2; the D is unclear. V was trimmed by 0 bases and J by 8 bases, leaving 19 bases between them. The CDR3 runs 16 residues. Germline CDR1 MNHEY, CDR2 SVGAGI. CDR3 bases: TGTGCCAGCAGTTACTCTTTCTGGGTAGAAAACGGAGGCTACACCTTC. Translation gives CASSYSFWVENGGYTF.

V usage is TRBV30 and J usage is TRBJ2-7, with TRBD1 matching over 8 bases. The CDR3 is made up of 15 amino acids. Germline trimming cut 1 base from V and 1 base from J; bases unmatched to any gene: 6. Germline V gene lookup returns CDR1 GTSNPN and CDR2 SVGIG (reference sequence). The DNA of the CDR3 is TGTGCCTGGAGTGGTCCCGGGACAGGATCCTACGAGCAGTACTTC. This sequence encodes CAWSGPGTGSYEQYF.

The chain uses TRBV7-6 and TRBJ2-7; D is unresolved. V was pared by 2 bases and J by 0 bases, with 14 bases between. Germline CDR1 SGHVS, CDR2 FNYEAQ. CDR3 length: 16 amino acids. The DNA for the CDR3 is TGTGCCAGCAGCTTACGGGCTGAGGCTTTCTCCTACGAGCAGTACTTC. Its translation: CASSLRAEAFSYEQYF.

The chain is built from TRBV28 and TRBJ1-2; possible D gene TRBD1, 5 bases. The CDR3 contains 16 residues. CDR1 is MDHEN and CDR2 is SYDVKM in the germline V gene. The V and J ends lost 5 bases and 0 bases respectively, with 16 bases between them. The CDR3 nucleotides are TGTGCCAGCAGTCCGAAGAGACAGCCGACTAACTATGGCTACACCTTC. This translates into CASSPKRQPTNYGYTF.

The V call is TRBV6-5, the J call TRBJ2-2, with TRBD1 identical over 7 bases. V was pared by 2 bases and J by 5 bases, with 8 bases of the junction left unmatched. The CDR3 contains 16 residues. Germline V gene sequence: CDR1 MNHEY, CDR2 SVGAGI. CDR3 amino acids: CASSYELGGRTGELFF. For the CDR3, the DNA is TGTGCCAGCAGTTACGAATTAGGGGGCCGGACCGGGGAGCTGTTTTTT.

This chain links TRBV7-9 with TRBJ2-7; 9 bases align to TRBD1. The ends lost 5 bases at V and 2 bases at J; junction bases unmatched: 16. The germline gives CDR1 SEHNR, CDR2 FQNEAQ (reference sequence). This CDR3 is built from 18 residues. The CDR3 sequence: CASSPIRRTGGRTYEQYF. CDR3 coding DNA: TGTGCCAGCAGCCCGATAAGACGTACAGGGGGCCGCACCTACGAGCAGTACTTC.

The chain links TRBV9 to TRBJ1-5; D gene unclear. Germline loops: CDR1 SGDLS, CDR2 YYNGEE. With 3 bases removed from V and 1 base from J, the gap between germline ends came to 11 bases. The CDR3 runs to 15 residues. CDR3 in amino acids: CASSGPFMSNQPQHF. The CDR3 DNA sequence: TGTGCCAGCAGCGGGCCCTTCATGAGCAATCAGCCCCAGCATTTT.

The V call is TRBV9, the J call TRBJ1-4; TRBD1 is a possible D gene (6 bases). The germline gives CDR1 SGDLS, CDR2 YYNGEE. The CDR3 is 15 amino acids. With 4 bases removed from V and 10 bases from J, the gap between germline ends came to 20 bases. CDR3 loop: CASSPGDTVRGKLFF. CDR3 nucleotide sequence: TGTGCCAGCAGCCCAGGGGACACTGTTCGGGGAAAACTGTTTTTT.

V and J are TRBV27 and TRBJ1-1, with 7 bases identical to TRBD1. J gave up 4 bases and V 3 bases, and 8 bases lay outside the gene matches. Germline loops: CDR1 MNHEY, CDR2 SMNVEV (reference sequence). The CDR3 runs to 15 residues. The CDR3 sequence is CASSLGRGRGTEAFF. As DNA, the CDR3 is TGTGCCAGCAGTTTGGGCAGGGGGAGAGGCACTGAAGCTTTCTTT.

This clone was seen a few times. This chain uses TRBV5-1 with TRBJ1-1; 8 positions match TRBD1. Germline V CDR1 and CDR2: SGHRS, YFSETQ. After removal of 3 bases from V and 4 bases from J, the junction contained 5 bases not matched to a gene. There are 14 residues in the CDR3. As DNA, the CDR3 is TGCGCCAGCAGCTCGGACAGGGTTGGCACTGAAGCTTTCTTT. Amino acid sequence: CASSSDRVGTEAFF.

The chain joins TRBV28 to TRBJ2-1; perhaps D is TRBD1 or TRBD2 (5 bases each). The CDR3 extends over 14 amino acids. V gave up 7 bases and J gave up 4 bases, with 14 bases separating them. Germline V gene sequence: CDR1 MDHEN, CDR2 SYDVKM. CDR3 sequence reads: CASNTGTGYNEQFF. CDR3 coding DNA: TGTGCCAGCAACACCGGGACGGGGTACAATGAGCAGTTCTTC. Full variable domain (outside the CDR3, taken from reference TRBV28 and TRBJ2-1): DVKVTQSSRYLVKRTGEKVFLECVQDMDHENMFWYRQDPGLGLRLIYFSYDVKMKEKGDIPEGYSVSREKKERFSLILESASTNQTSMYLCASNTGTGYNEQFFGPGTRLTVL.

V usage is TRBV7-8 and J usage is TRBJ2-7; 7 positions agree with TRBD1. From germline, CDR1 is SGHVS and CDR2 FQNEAQ. V shed 6 bases and J 3 bases; nucleotides not matched to a gene: 2. This CDR3 has 12 residues. CDR3 protein: CASRTGRYEQYF. CDR3 bases: TGTGCCAGCAGGACAGGGCGCTACGAGCAGTACTTC.

This clone showed up just once. V gene TRBV6-5 combines with J gene TRBJ2-4; D is perhaps TRBD1 (6 bases). V was clipped by 4 bases and J by 0 bases, with 13 bases between them. Germline loops: CDR1 MNHEY, CDR2 SVGAGI. The CDR3 spans 16 residues. CDR3 sequence reads: CASSSPGQLAKNIQYF. The CDR3 nucleotides are TGTGCCAGCAGTTCCCCGGGACAATTAGCCAAAAACATTCAGTACTTC.

This chain uses TRBV18 with TRBJ2-7; 13 bases are a match to TRBD2. The CDR3 has 17 residues. J lost 0 bases, V lost 4 bases, and 6 bases had no gene match. The V gene's germline CDR1 is KGHSH and CDR2 LQKENI. For the CDR3, the DNA is TGTGCCAGCTCACAAGGGACTAGCGGGGTCGGCTCCTACGAGCAGTACTTC. It translates to CASSQGTSGVGSYEQYF.

V and J are TRBV7-8 and TRBJ2-5, with D maybe TRBD1 (6 bases). CDR3 size: 14 residues. From germline, CDR1 is SGHVS and CDR2 FQNEAQ. V lost 1 base and J lost 1, with 7 bases in between. This chain's CDR3 is CASSLGGLQETQYF. CDR3 DNA sequence: TGTGCCAGCAGCTTAGGGGGGCTCCAAGAGACCCAGTACTTC.

V is TRBV6-1 and J is TRBJ2-1; 8 bases align to TRBD1. This CDR3 region has 15 residues. The J segment lost 2 bases and the V segment lost 2 bases, leaving 2 bases of the junction unmatched. CDR1 is MNHNS and CDR2 is SASEGT in the germline V gene. In DNA form, the CDR3 reads TGTGCCAGCAGTGAAATGGACAGGGCCTACAATGAGCAGTTCTTC. Protein product: CASSEMDRAYNEQFF.

This clone was picked up one time. The V gene is TRBV4-1, the J gene TRBJ1-5, with D unresolved. There are 15 residues in the CDR3. Germline CDR1 and CDR2: MGHRA and YSYEKL. Trimming took 1 base from V and 3 from J, leaving 10 bases between them. CDR3 nucleotides: TGCGCCAGCAGCCAAGTTCCACAGTACAATCAGCCCCAGCATTTT. This sequence encodes CASSQVPQYNQPQHF.

The table lists this clone with a count of one. V usage is TRBV2 and J usage is TRBJ2-3; 7 nucleotides match TRBD1. CDR3 length equals 15 residues. The germline V gene encodes CDR1 SNHLY and CDR2 FYNNEI. J lost 3 bases, V lost 4 bases, and 7 bases had no gene match. Written as DNA, the CDR3 is TGTGCCAGCAGTGCGGTGGGCAGGGGGACAGATACGCAGTATTTT. Its translation: CASSAVGRGTDTQYF.

V usage is TRBV6-5 and J usage is TRBJ2-7, with 10 bases identical to TRBD2. The CDR3 covers 15 residues. CDR1 and CDR2 (germline): MNHEY, SVGAGI. The ends lost 0 bases at V and 9 bases at J; junction bases unmatched: 8. The CDR3 spells CASSYSASGRVGQYF. CDR3 nucleotides: TGTGCCAGCAGTTACTCGGCTAGCGGGAGAGTAGGGCAGTACTTC.

This chain joins TRBV30 and TRBJ1-2, with no clear D. Germline CDR1 reads GTSNPN; CDR2 reads SVGIG (reference sequence). The CDR3 runs to 13 residues. The V end was cut by 7 bases, the J end by 6 bases, with 18 bases between. The CDR3 nucleotides are TGTGCCTTGGGCCTTGGAGGGTTTAATGGCTACACCTTC. Translation gives CALGLGGFNGYTF.

This clone was detected only once. The chain combines TRBV11-2 with TRBJ2-2, with 7 bases matching TRBD1. The junction had 9 bases not matched to a gene; V was cut back by 4 bases and J by 4 bases. The CDR3 totals 16 residues. The germline gives CDR1 SGHAT, CDR2 FQNNGV. CDR3 sequence: CASSSRSRGTTGELFF. CDR3 sequence (DNA): TGTGCCAGCAGCTCCAGGAGCAGGGGGACCACCGGGGAGCTGTTTTTT. The whole variable domain, filled in from reference TRBV11-2 and TRBJ2-2, reads EAGVAQSPRYKIIEKRQSVAFWCNPISGHATLYWYQQILGQGPKLLIQFQNNGVVDDSQLPKDRFSAERLKGVDSTLKIQPAKLEDSAVYLCASSSRSRGTTGELFFGEGSRLTVL.

The chain joins TRBV12-5 to TRBJ1-2; weak D call: TRBD1 (6 bases). CDR3 size: 13 residues. Trimming removed 5 bases from V and 8 bases from J, with 15 bases in between. Germline V gene lookup returns CDR1 LGHNT and CDR2 FRNRAP. This CDR3 is CASGLPGARGYTF. CDR3 nucleotide sequence: TGTGCTAGTGGTCTGCCAGGGGCGCGGGGCTACACCTTC. The whole variable domain, filled in from reference TRBV12-5 and TRBJ1-2, reads DARVTQTPRHKVTEMGQEVTMRCQPILGHNTVFWYRQTMMQGLELLAYFRNRAPLDDSGMPKDRFSAEMPDATLATLKIQPSEPRDSAVYFCASGLPGARGYTFGSGTRLTVV.

The gene calls are TRBV10-1 and TRBJ2-3, with 9 bases lining up with TRBD1. From germline, CDR1 is WNHNN and CDR2 SYGVQD (reference sequence). This CDR3 is built from 16 residues. J lost 4 bases, V lost 2 bases, and 7 bases had no gene match. CDR3 nucleotides: TGCGCCAGCAGTGAGGGGACAGGGACCCCCGCAGATACGCAGTATTTT. This encodes CASSEGTGTPADTQYF.

This clone has only a few counts. This chain uses TRBV6-5 with TRBJ1-5; no definite D call. Germline CDR1 and CDR2: MNHEY and SVGAGI. The CDR3 totals 13 residues. Trimming cost V 7 bases and J 5 bases, with 12 bases left between them. CDR3 amino acids: CASTMGWDQPQHF. Here the CDR3 DNA reads TGTGCCAGCACTATGGGGTGGGATCAGCCCCAGCATTTT.

The V call is TRBV6-1, the J call TRBJ1-2; weak D call: TRBD1 (5 bases). The CDR3 loop spans 13 amino acids. Trimming removed 6 bases from V and 3 bases from J, with 11 bases in between. The V gene's germline CDR1 is MNHNS and CDR2 SASEGT. As DNA, the CDR3 is TGTGCCAGCAGGCTCAGGGACCACTATGGCTACACCTTC. Translation: CASRLRDHYGYTF.

The table lists this clone with a few counts. The chain links TRBV7-2 to TRBJ2-5; maybe TRBD2 (6 bases). CDR3 length: 11 amino acids. CDR1 is SGHTA, CDR2 FQGNSA, per germline. V lost 1 base and J 9 bases, leaving 6 bases between the germline ends. The CDR3 here is CASSLGGAQYF. As DNA, the CDR3 is TGTGCCAGCAGCTTAGGGGGGGCCCAGTACTTC. Looking up the rest from reference TRBV7-2 and TRBJ2-5 gives the full variable domain: GAGVSQSPSNKVTEKGKDVELRCDPISGHTALYWYRQSLGQGLEFLIYFQGNSAPDKSGLPSDRFSAERTGGSVSTLTIQRTQQEDSAVYLCASSLGGAQYFGPGTRLLVL.